A selection of T cell receptor beta chains follows, all from one sample in a study of Graves' ophthalmopathy and Graves' hyperthyroidism. Using its own MiXCR run on the multiplex PCR reads, TCRdb lists one record per CDR3 protein. The top ten clones hold roughly 5% of a sample with under 60,000 distinct CDR3 sequences, around 50% of them seen once. What was sequenced was peripheral blood. These receptors came from an adult woman with Graves' ophthalmopathy. Each CDR3 is given without its conserved first and last residue.

j_call v_call cdr3_aa
TRBJ2-5 TRBV20-1 SARGTRRDQETQY
TRBJ2-3 TRBV3-1 ASSQTTNTQY
TRBJ2-2 TRBV6-1 ASGTQSTLNTGELF
TRBJ1-2 TRBV27 ASKPSTGPKGGYT
TRBJ2-5 TRBV19 ASSPDRSNQPQY
TRBJ2-1 TRBV4-2 ASSQSRGAEGREQF
TRBJ1-6 TRBV6-4 ASSDSTNSPLH
TRBJ1-6 TRBV7-2 ASSLGTGETGSPLH
TRBJ1-6 TRBV10-3 AISGTQGALDKALH
TRBJ2-2 TRBV4-2 ASSQETNTGELF
TRBJ2-3 TRBV9 ASSPAGGGDTQY
TRBJ2-7 TRBV7-8 ASSSGTAFEQY
TRBJ2-1 TRBV20-1 SASLTSGRDYNEQF
TRBJ1-4 TRBV30 AWNGTPNEKLF
TRBJ2-1 TRBV5-6 VSSLVLQPAGGVGEQF
TRBJ2-2 TRBV24-1 ATSDFRQERDTGELF
TRBJ1-5 TRBV20-1 SGGEDRNQPQH
TRBJ2-7 TRBV12-3/TRBV12-4 ASSSSFSNYEQY
TRBJ1-4 TRBV7-9 AGAEAASGEKLF
TRBJ2-7 TRBV29-1 SVVGLGDEQY
TRBJ2-1 TRBV5-8 ASSPRPSYNEQF
TRBJ2-5 TRBV7-6 ASSSEIGQPRERTQY
TRBJ1-6 TRBV12-3/TRBV12-4 TSSLGGGGNSPLH
TRBJ1-4 TRBV9 ASSPGLGANEKLF
TRBJ1-6 TRBV6-1 ANRFGTGDSPLH
TRBJ2-1 TRBV7-2 ASSLRGIRGKYNEQF
TRBJ1-1 TRBV28 ASSLRGITEAF
TRBJ2-5 TRBV7-9 ASSLAQALGTQY
TRBJ2-7 TRBV7-2 ASSPSSGSYEQY
TRBJ1-4 TRBV28 ASSTRFNEKLF
TRBJ2-5 TRBV7-2 ASSPSETGSNQPQY
TRBJ1-5 TRBV20-1 SARDRLAGGDQPQH
TRBJ2-6 TRBV15 ATSRTGANVLT
TRBJ2-1 TRBV5-1 ASRGRGDYNEQF
TRBJ2-7 TRBV20-1 SALGLAGANEQY
TRBJ2-7 TRBV20-1 SASQTSGTTYEQY
TRBJ2-7 TRBV7-2 ASSLGHGAKEHEQY
TRBJ2-7 TRBV7-6 ASSLVYSAYEQY
TRBJ2-1 TRBV7-7 ASSLSGVTEQF
TRBJ1-1 TRBV7-2 ASRETGGAMNTEAF
TRBJ2-7 TRBV19 ASSIAPGYEQY
TRBJ1-5 TRBV19 ASGQGSNQPQH
TRBJ2-2 TRBV14 ASSQEAGELF
TRBJ2-2 TRBV7-9 ASSHSGTSGRRTGELF
TRBJ2-7 TRBV7-2 ASSSREGLSYEQY
TRBJ2-1 TRBV7-8 ASSSTGTSGRSSYNEQF
TRBJ2-2 TRBV6-2/TRBV6-3 ASRTSPHRGENTGELF
TRBJ2-3 TRBV20-1 SPRQGVTDTQY
TRBJ1-3 TRBV7-9 ASSLYPSSGNTIY
TRBJ1-1 TRBV20-1 SATEKVQGIAEAF
TRBJ2-7 TRBV28 ASSFRGRFYEQY
TRBJ1-3 TRBV7-8 ASSYDRVGGNTIY
TRBJ2-5 TRBV20-1 SVRLAEETQY
TRBJ2-3 TRBV2 ASSEGGGDTQY
TRBJ2-5 TRBV12-3/TRBV12-4 ASGLGDGGTQY
TRBJ2-2 TRBV6-2/TRBV6-3 ASKGADLNTGELF
TRBJ2-7 TRBV19 ASSMSGQVYYEQY
TRBJ1-6 TRBV7-6 ASTLGGQGDSPLH
TRBJ2-3 TRBV5-1 ASRLLAGGSDTQY